This TCR beta chain was identified in a study of glioma-infiltrating T cells after dendritic cell vaccination. Study-level information: Between about 2002 and 2013, patients got autologous tumor lysate-pulsed dendritic cell vaccines. At biweekly intervals, patients got three intradermal dendritic cell vaccine injections. Study-level points and caveats: Patients with more pretreatment TILs had longer time to progression and survival.

The CDR3 contains 13 residues. CDR1 and CDR2 from the germline V gene are MGHRA and YSYEKL. Trimming removed 1 base from V and 4 bases from J; junction bases left unmatched: 1. This sample's time point: after dendritic cell vaccination, including at tumor progression/relapse. No glioblastoma patient carried an isocitrate dehydrogenase mutation. Some clones are missing from TCRdb's copy, which holds only in-frame ones; the method was immunoSEQ multiplex PCR. This table holds tens of thousands of clones, 85% found once. On this clone itself: Its antigen is still unknown.

The rearrangement links TRBV4-1 to TRBJ2-7; 7 nucleotides line up with TRBD2. The clonotype was recovered from a human donor with glioblastoma. The sequences come from blood, collected after dendritic cell vaccination. The CDR3 sequence: CASSQGLAYEQYF. The CDR3, as DNA: TGCGCCAGCAGCCAAGGACTAGCTTACGAGCAGTACTTC.